Listed below are T cell receptor beta chains from one sample, sequenced in a study of cytomegalovirus exposure and HLA in healthy donors. This table comes from immunoSEQ multiplex PCR, and its TCRdb copy is limited to in-frame clones, with some not included. Seen here are 150,000 to 200,000 clones, roughly 70% observed once, and the top ten hold 2.5% to 3.5%. Sequenced input: PBMCs. These receptors were obtained from a male donor in good health and CMV-seronegative. Each CDR3 is given with its conserved first and last residue. D genes are given only for firm matches. A clone size is listed for some rows: how often the clone was seen (once, few, many), or a class if it is expanded.

D | J | V | size | DNA | CDR3
- | TRBJ1-5 | TRBV9 | - | TGTGCCAGCAGCGTAGGGGGGCTTAGCAATCAGCCCCAGCATTTT | CASSVGGLSNQPQHF
TRBD1 | TRBJ1-5 | TRBV4-1 | - | TGCGCCAGCAGCCAATGGTTAGGGGGCCTTCAGCCCCAGCATTTT | CASSQWLGGLQPQHF
TRBD2 | TRBJ2-2 | TRBV6-5 | - | TGTGCCAGCAGTTCCGGGACTAGCGGAAACACCGGGGAGCTGTTTTTT | CASSSGTSGNTGELFF
- | TRBJ1-2 | TRBV20-1 | - | TGCAGTGCTAGACCCGAGGGCTTC | CSARPEGF
- | TRBJ2-1 | TRBV30 | - | TGTGCCTGGCTGGGGCACAATGAGCAGTTCTTC | CAWLGHNEQFF
- | TRBJ2-7 | TRBV27 | - | TGTGCCAGCAGTCCGGGGAGGAGGGCCTACGAGCAGTACTTC | CASSPGRRAYEQYF
- | TRBJ1-1 | TRBV29-1 | - | TGCAGCGTTCAGAACACTGAAGCTTTCTTT | CSVQNTEAFF
- | TRBJ1-6 | TRBV7-8 | - | TGTGCCAGCAGCTCGCCCGCCCGCCGTCGCCAGGGGTCACCCCTCCACTTT | CASSSPARRRQGSPLHF
TRBD1 | TRBJ1-1 | TRBV5-1 | - | TGCGCCAGCAGCCCCAAAAGGACAGGGATGAGTTCTGAAGCTTTCTTT | CASSPKRTGMSSEAFF
TRBD1 | TRBJ2-5 | TRBV2 | few | TGTGCCAGCAGTGAAAACAGGGGACAACAGACCCAGTACTTC | CASSENRGQQTQYF
- | TRBJ2-7 | TRBV7-9 | once | TGTGCCAGCAGCTTTTTCGCAGGGTATAACGAGCAGTACTTC | CASSFFAGYNEQYF
- | TRBJ2-7 | TRBV19 | - | TGTGCCAGTAGTAAACGTCCGGACAAGGGTTACGAGCAGTACTTC | CASSKRPDKGYEQYF
- | TRBJ2-2 | TRBV5-1 | - | TGCGCCAGCAGCTTGGGCGGCCTCGACACCGGGGAGCTGTTTTTT | CASSLGGLDTGELFF
- | TRBJ2-7 | TRBV7-2 | - | TGTGCCAGCAGCCCCCAGGGCTCCTCCTACGAGCAGTACTTC | CASSPQGSSYEQYF
TRBD1 | TRBJ2-7 | TRBV5-1 | - | TGCGCCAGCAGCCCGACAGGGGGCACCTACGAGCAGTACTTC | CASSPTGGTYEQYF
TRBD1 | TRBJ1-4 | TRBV18 | - | TGTGCCAGCTCACCAGCCCCGGGACAGGGAGAGGAAAAACTGTTTTTT | CASSPAPGQGEEKLFF
- | TRBJ2-7 | TRBV19 | - | TGTGCCAGTAGCGCCCAAGGGGGTCCCTTCTACGAGCAGTACTTC | CASSAQGGPFYEQYF
TRBD2 | TRBJ2-4 | TRBV6-5 | - | TGTGCCAGCAGTTACTCGGTTGGGGGGGTTCAGTACTTC | CASSYSVGGVQYF
TRBD1 | TRBJ2-7 | TRBV10-2 | - | TGCGCCAGCAGTGACCCACTGGACAGGGCCAGCTCCTACGAGCAGTACTTC | CASSDPLDRASSYEQYF
- | TRBJ1-1 | TRBV7-9 | - | TGTGCCAGCAGCAGACAGGAATTGAACACTGAAGCTTTCTTT | CASSRQELNTEAFF
TRBD2 | TRBJ2-1 | TRBV11-2 | few | TGTGCCAGCAGCTTACGCAGCGGGGGCTTCGGGAGCTCCTACAATGAGCAGTTCTTC | CASSLRSGGFGSSYNEQFF
- | TRBJ2-2 | TRBV6-1 | - | TGTGCCACTCGTTTGGTTCATCGGGGGGAGCTGTTTTTT | CATRLVHRGELFF
TRBD1 | TRBJ2-4 | TRBV28 | - | TGTGCCAGCATCCCGGACCTCAGGGGGAACATTCAGTACTTC | CASIPDLRGNIQYF
- | TRBJ2-1 | TRBV30 | few | TGTGCCTGGAGCGTCGGGGGATACAATGAGCAGTTCTTC | CAWSVGGYNEQFF
- | TRBJ2-7 | TRBV15 | - | TGTGCCACCAGCAGAGAAGGCGGCAGGGTCTCCTACGAGCAGTACTTC | CATSREGGRVSYEQYF
TRBD2 | TRBJ2-3 | TRBV2 | once | TGTGCCAGCAGTGGGATAGCGGGGGTCACAGATACGCAGTATTTT | CASSGIAGVTDTQYF
- | TRBJ1-5 | TRBV10-3 | - | TGTGCCATCAGTGAGGGAGAGGGAGACATTTATAGCAATCAGCCCCAGCATTTT | CAISEGEGDIYSNQPQHF
- | TRBJ1-1 | TRBV7-9 | - | TGTGCCAGCAGCCGCGATCGAGACACTGAAGCTTTCTTT | CASSRDRDTEAFF
- | TRBJ2-4 | TRBV2 | - | TGTGCCAGCATGGGGTTAAGAGGCAGGGGCCACATTCAGTACTTC | CASMGLRGRGHIQYF
TRBD1 | TRBJ2-5 | TRBV5-1 | - | TGCGCCACATCTGGACAGGGCCAAGAGACCCAGTACTTC | CATSGQGQETQYF
TRBD2 | TRBJ2-7 | TRBV9 | - | TGTGCCAGCAGCTCGGGCGGGAGGCCCTACGAGCAGTACTTC | CASSSGGRPYEQYF
TRBD1 | TRBJ1-2 | TRBV28 | - | TGTGCCAGCAATCGAGGGGGCGGGGGGGGCTACACCTTC | CASNRGGGGGYTF
- | TRBJ2-5 | TRBV5-6 | - | TGTGCCAGCAGCTTGAGGGTTATGGGGCGCGAGACCCAGTACTTC | CASSLRVMGRETQYF
TRBD1 | TRBJ1-1 | TRBV6-5 | few | TGTGCCAGCAGTTACGAAGGGACAGGGAGTTGGGCTGAAGCTTTCTTT | CASSYEGTGSWAEAFF
TRBD2 | TRBJ2-7 | TRBV5-1 | - | TGCGCCAGCAGCTCGGGACCGGGACTAGCGGGAGGGCCCCTCTACGAGCAGTACTTC | CASSSGPGLAGGPLYEQYF
- | TRBJ1-5 | TRBV15 | - | TGTGCCACCAGCAGAGATCCGTATATGTATAGCAATCAGCCCCAGCATTTT | CATSRDPYMYSNQPQHF
- | TRBJ1-5 | TRBV6-5 | - | TGTGCCAGCAGCTCCGAGCCGATGCAGCCCCAGCATTTT | CASSSEPMQPQHF